The source of this T cell receptor (beta chain) is a study of T cells in pancreatic ductal adenocarcinoma. Study-level results: Compared with tumor, blood showed more total productive templates and around 8-fold more clonotypes. No significant tumor-blood clonality difference; means were about 0.11 and 0.078.

The selected patients with pancreatic ductal adenocarcinoma had surgery but no neoadjuvant therapy. This clone was picked up one time. The antigen remains undetermined. Only in-frame clones appear in the TCRdb table, and some are missing; sequencing was by immunoSEQ multiplex PCR. The sample includes roughly 100,000 clones, roughly 96% seen only once; the top ten take roughly 3.1%. This TCR was recovered from a human donor with pancreatic ductal adenocarcinoma. What was sequenced was PBMCs.

Here the CDR3 DNA reads TGTGCCAGCAGTTTATGGCCCCGGGACTTCACCGGGGAGCTGTTTTTT. Translating gives CASSLWPRDFTGELFF. V usage is TRBV28 and J usage is TRBJ2-2; the D gene is possibly TRBD2 (6 bases). Trimming cost V 0 bases and J 4 bases, with 12 bases left between them. Germline V CDR1 and CDR2: MDHEN, SYDVKM. The CDR3 is 16 residues long.